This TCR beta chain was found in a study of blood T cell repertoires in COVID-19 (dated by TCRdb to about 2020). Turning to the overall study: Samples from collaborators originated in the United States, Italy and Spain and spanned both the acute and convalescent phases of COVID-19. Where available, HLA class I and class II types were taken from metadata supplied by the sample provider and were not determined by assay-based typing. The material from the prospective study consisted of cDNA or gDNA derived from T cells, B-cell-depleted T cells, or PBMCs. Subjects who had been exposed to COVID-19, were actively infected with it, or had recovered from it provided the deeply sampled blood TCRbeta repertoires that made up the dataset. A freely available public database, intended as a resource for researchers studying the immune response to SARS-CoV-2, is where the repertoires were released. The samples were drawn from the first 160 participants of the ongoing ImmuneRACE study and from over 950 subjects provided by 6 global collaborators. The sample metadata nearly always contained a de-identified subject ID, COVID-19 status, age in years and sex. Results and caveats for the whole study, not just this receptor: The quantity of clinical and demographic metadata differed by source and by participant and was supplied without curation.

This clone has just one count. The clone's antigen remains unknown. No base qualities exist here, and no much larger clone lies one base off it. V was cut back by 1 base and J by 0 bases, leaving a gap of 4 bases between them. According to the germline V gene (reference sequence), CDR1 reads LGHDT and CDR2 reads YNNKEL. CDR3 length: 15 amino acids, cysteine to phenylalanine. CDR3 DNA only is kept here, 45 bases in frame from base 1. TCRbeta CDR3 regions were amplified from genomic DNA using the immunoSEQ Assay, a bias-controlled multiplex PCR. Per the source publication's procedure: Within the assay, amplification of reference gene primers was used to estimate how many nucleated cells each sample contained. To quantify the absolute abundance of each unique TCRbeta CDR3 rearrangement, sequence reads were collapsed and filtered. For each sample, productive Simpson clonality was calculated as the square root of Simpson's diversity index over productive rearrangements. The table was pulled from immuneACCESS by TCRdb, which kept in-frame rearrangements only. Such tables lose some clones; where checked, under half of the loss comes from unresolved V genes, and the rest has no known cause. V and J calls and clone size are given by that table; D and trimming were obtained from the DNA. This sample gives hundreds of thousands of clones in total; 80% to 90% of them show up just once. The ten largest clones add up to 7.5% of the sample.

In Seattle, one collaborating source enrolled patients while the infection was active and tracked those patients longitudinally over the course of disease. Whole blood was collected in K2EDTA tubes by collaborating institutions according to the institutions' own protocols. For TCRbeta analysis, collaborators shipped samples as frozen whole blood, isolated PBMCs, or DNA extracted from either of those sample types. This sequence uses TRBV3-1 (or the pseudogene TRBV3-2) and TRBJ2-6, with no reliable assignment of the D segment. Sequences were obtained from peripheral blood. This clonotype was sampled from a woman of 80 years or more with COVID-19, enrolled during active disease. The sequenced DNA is TGTGCCAGCAGCCAAGGGCCCTCTGGGGCCAACGTCCTGACTTTC. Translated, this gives CASSQGPSGANVLTF.